Listed below are T cell receptor beta chains from one sample, sequenced in a study of OX40 agonist ivuxolimab in advanced cancers. Sequenced by immunoSEQ multiplex PCR; TCRdb stores in-frame clones only, minus some. The sample includes approximately 76,000 clones, 65% to 90% of them seen just once. This specimen was CD4+ or CD8+ T cells sorted from blood, taken in a trial of the OX40 agonist ivuxolimab. These receptors were collected from an adult with an advanced solid tumor such as melanoma, head and neck, liver or kidney cancer. Both conserved end residues are trimmed from each CDR3. Each record gives: CDR3 protein, V gene, J gene, D gene. The D gene is left open where the match is weak.

ASSFPLLAGVPDYEQY	TRBV7-2	TRBJ2-7	TRBD2
ASSLGGYSTDTQY	TRBV7-2	TRBJ2-3	-
ASSLSGGQSNYGYT	TRBV27	TRBJ1-2	-
ASSPGTFQETQY	TRBV5-4	TRBJ2-5	-
ASSQDPVQPQH	TRBV4-3	TRBJ1-5	-
ASFGQSNTEAF	TRBV2	TRBJ1-1	-
ASSFSGEEDTQY	TRBV7-9	TRBJ2-3	TRBD2
ASSPIVRGHNTEAF	TRBV19	TRBJ1-1	-
ASSQGLAGDYEQY	TRBV7-2	TRBJ2-7	TRBD2
ASSLYGRIGNTIY	TRBV11-1	TRBJ1-3	-
ASSERASGGVEF	TRBV2	TRBJ2-1	TRBD2
ASSLESGLAKNIQY	TRBV7-2	TRBJ2-4	-
ASSLLRAHQSPRRETQY	TRBV2	TRBJ2-5	-
AWNTERNYGYT	TRBV30	TRBJ1-2	-
ASTYLAGGREQY	TRBV6-5	TRBJ2-7	TRBD2
ASSYKRAEAF	TRBV6-5	TRBJ1-1	-
ASTPQGLNTEAF	TRBV7-2	TRBJ1-1	-
ASSEEGQGNPYEQY	TRBV6-1	TRBJ2-7	TRBD1
ASSLSNRRGWQY	TRBV27	TRBJ2-7	-
ATHGQGGGELF	TRBV19	TRBJ2-2	TRBD1
ASSFGTGGFYGYT	TRBV27	TRBJ1-2	TRBD1
ASSLAGGPTDTQY	TRBV7-2	TRBJ2-3	TRBD2
ASSGAGSSWQPQH	TRBV7-8	TRBJ1-5	-
AWDQGGGQPQH	TRBV30	TRBJ1-5	TRBD1